This note documents a single T cell receptor beta chain sequence. Its antigen is still unknown. The V gene end was trimmed by 4 bases and the J gene end by 4 bases; junction bases not matched to a gene: 4. Germline lookup yields CDR1 MDHEN and CDR2 SYDVKM. The CDR3 extends over 14 amino acids. Generated by immunoSEQ multiplex PCR, the TCRdb table keeps only in-frame clones and is missing some. The repertoire includes 550,000 to 700,000 clones, 60% to 75% of them detected once, and around 2% sits in the top ten. The sample originates from a study of shared clonotypes between healthy human individuals. Study-wide results and limits: A small donor pool kept down the genetic and exposure-history diversity that was represented.

V gene TRBV28 combines with J gene TRBJ2-1, with 7 bases matching TRBD2. This clonotype originated in a woman aged 30 to 39 in good health. The sequencing input was memory CD4+ T cells sorted from blood. Noted subset: CD45RA-negative fraction. The CDR3: CASSSTSPYNEQFF. The CDR3 nucleotides are TGTGCCAGCAGTTCGACTAGCCCTTACAATGAGCAGTTCTTC.